This TCR beta chain emerged from a study of T-cell memory formation after mild COVID-19 (dated by TCRdb to the early 2020s). About the study as a whole: TCR sequence clusters from the two donors were largely donor specific. The cohort comprised two young, previously healthy adult volunteers, one female and one male. Longitudinal TCRalpha and TCRbeta repertoire sequencing tracked T-cell clones expanding and contracting after mild COVID-19 in a couple of donors. Study-wide conclusions, independent of this receptor: Some responding clones were detected in pre-infection memory, which suggested that pre-existing cross-reactive memory T cells had joined the SARS-CoV-2 response. SARS-CoV-2 specificity of the second-wave clones peaking on day 37 was not confirmed. The study included only two mild cases, and larger cohorts that include severe cases with pre-infection samples were judged to be necessary. Balanced CD4/CD8 phenotypes were observed for clones contracting from day 15 to 85, whereas a bias towards CD4+ was observed for a second wave of clones expanding from day 15 to 37. Contracting CD4+ clones appeared mostly in the CM and EM memory subsets, whereas CD8+ clones were enriched in EMRA.

In regard to this clonotype: What antigen it recognizes has not been identified. Per-base quality was not reported, and no clone a single base away is much larger than it.

Ficoll-Paque density gradient centrifugation was the method used to isolate PBMCs. Sequenced on an Illumina NovaSeq 6000. TCRalpha and TCRbeta cDNA libraries were built by 5'RACE with constant-segment primers, adding sample barcodes and unique molecular identifiers. RNA was extracted from every sample with Trizol reagent. Libraries were amplified in two PCR steps, with a second sample barcode and Illumina TruSeq adapters added in the second step. Sequencing of libraries was performed on an Illumina NovaSeq with 2 x 150 bp paired-end reads. The published analysis was carried out like this. The reads were demultiplexed and collapsed into UMI-guided consensus sequences using migec v1.2.7. Using mixcr v2.1.11, UMI consensuses were aligned to TRA and TRB V and J templates and then assembled into clonotypes. Expanded or contracted clonotypes were those called significant by both edgeR and NoisET, with noise models trained on biological replicates. For edgeR calls, the thresholds were a false discovery rate-adjusted p below 0.01 and a log2 fold-change of 1. PCA with hierarchical clustering of max-normalized trajectories of the 1000 most abundant clonotypes was used as exploratory dynamics analysis. The CD4 or CD8 phenotype of responding clones was assigned using the separately sequenced CD4+ and CD8+ repertoires. TCRdb reprocessed the public reads (quality trimming at Q25 with fastp, clone calling with MiXCR) and kept in-frame beta chains. Each CDR3 protein gets just one entry, which takes the most common genes and DNA from the rows behind it. The V and J calls were determined by TCRdb, not by the authors. The sample table holds about 250,000 distinct CDR3 sequences, of which about 16% were seen once. 2.1% of the sample is in the top ten clones.

From its cysteine to its phenylalanine, the CDR3 spans 15 amino acids. Just CDR3 DNA is preserved here, 45 bases in frame from base 1. V sheds 1 base and J sheds 7 bases, leaving 16 bases between their ends. Sequences were obtained from PBMCs or a T cell subset sorted from them (not recorded which). The V and J segments used are TRBV12-3 or TRBV12-4 and TRBJ1-1, with no D gene named confidently. The TCR was taken from an adult woman who had mild COVID-19 (a few samples of this study predate the infection). The sample titles of this study are shuffled in the database, so cell type and time point are left out; the donor was told from shared clones. The CDR3 loop reads CASSLDGEGKVEAFF. The bases are TGTGCCAGCAGTTTAGATGGGGAGGGAAAGGTTGAAGCTTTCTTT.